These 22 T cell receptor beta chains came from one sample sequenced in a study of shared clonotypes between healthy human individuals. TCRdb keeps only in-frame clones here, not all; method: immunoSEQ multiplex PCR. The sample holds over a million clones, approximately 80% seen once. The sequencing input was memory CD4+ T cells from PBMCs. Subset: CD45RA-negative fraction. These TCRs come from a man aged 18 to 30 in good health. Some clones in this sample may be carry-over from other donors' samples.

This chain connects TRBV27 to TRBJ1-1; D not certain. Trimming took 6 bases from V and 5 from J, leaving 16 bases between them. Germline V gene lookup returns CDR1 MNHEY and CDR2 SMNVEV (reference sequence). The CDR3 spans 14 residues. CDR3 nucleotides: TGTGCCAGCAGCTGGTCCAGGATGGGGACTGAAGCTTTCTTT. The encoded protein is CASSWSRMGTEAFF.

The CDR3 DNA follows: TGTGCCAGCTCACCACGTTTGGGGGGCGGCCAGGAGACCCAGTACTTC. The encoded protein is CASSPRLGGGQETQYF. The chain employs TRBV18 and TRBJ2-5; D may correspond to TRBD1 or TRBD2 (6 bases each). The CDR3 totals 16 residues. V was pared by 1 base and J by 5 bases, with 17 bases between. CDR1 is KGHSH and CDR2 is LQKENI in the germline V gene.

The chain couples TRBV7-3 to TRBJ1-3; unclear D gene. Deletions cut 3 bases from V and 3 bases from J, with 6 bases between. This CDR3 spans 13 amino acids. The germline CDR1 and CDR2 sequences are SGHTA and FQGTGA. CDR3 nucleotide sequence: TGTGCCAGCAGCTTGGGGTTTGGAAACACCATATATTTT. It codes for CASSLGFGNTIYF.

CDR3 in amino acids: CASSLGASGFTDTQYF. As DNA, the CDR3 is TGTGCCAGCAGCTTAGGGGCTAGCGGGTTCACAGATACGCAGTATTTT. J is TRBJ2-3 and V is TRBV11-2; 8 bases match TRBD2. The V gene's germline CDR1 is SGHAT and CDR2 FQNNGV. The CDR3 spans 16 residues. The V gene end was trimmed by 1 base and the J gene end by 2 bases; junction bases not matched to a gene: 5.

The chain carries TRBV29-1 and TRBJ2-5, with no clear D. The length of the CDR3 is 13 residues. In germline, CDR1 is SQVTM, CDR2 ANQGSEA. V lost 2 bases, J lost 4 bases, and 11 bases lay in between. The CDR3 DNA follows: TGCAGCGTTGAATCGGTTGCGGCAGAGACCCAGTACTTC. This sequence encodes CSVESVAAETQYF.

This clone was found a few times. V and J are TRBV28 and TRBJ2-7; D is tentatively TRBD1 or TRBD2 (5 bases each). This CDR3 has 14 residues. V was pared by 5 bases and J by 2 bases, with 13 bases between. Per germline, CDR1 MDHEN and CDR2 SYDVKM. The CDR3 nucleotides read TGTGCCAGCAGTCAATCGGGACGGACCTACGAGCAGTACTTC. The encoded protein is CASSQSGRTYEQYF.

CDR3 region: CASSLVSGTSGSYEQYF. CDR3 nucleotides: TGTGCCAGCAGCTTAGTTTCCGGGACTAGCGGTTCCTACGAGCAGTACTTC. The V gene is TRBV7-8, the J gene TRBJ2-7; TRBD2 matches at 11 bases. Germline CDR1 and CDR2: SGHVS and FQNEAQ. Unmatched junction bases numbered 6, after V lost 1 base and J lost 1 base. The CDR3 has 17 residues.

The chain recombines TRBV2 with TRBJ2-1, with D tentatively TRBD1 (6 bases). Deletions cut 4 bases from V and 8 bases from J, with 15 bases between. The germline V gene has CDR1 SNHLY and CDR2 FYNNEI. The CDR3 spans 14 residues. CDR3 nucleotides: TGTGCCAGCAGTGGGACCGGGACATTCGATGAGCAGTTCTTC. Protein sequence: CASSGTGTFDEQFF.

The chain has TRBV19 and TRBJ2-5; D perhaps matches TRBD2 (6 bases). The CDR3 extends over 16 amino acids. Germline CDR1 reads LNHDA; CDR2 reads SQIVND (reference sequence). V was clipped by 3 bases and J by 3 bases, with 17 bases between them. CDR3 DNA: TGTGCCAGTAGTATGGGCCCCTGGGGCGGGGAAGAGACCCAGTACTTC. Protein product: CASSMGPWGGEETQYF.

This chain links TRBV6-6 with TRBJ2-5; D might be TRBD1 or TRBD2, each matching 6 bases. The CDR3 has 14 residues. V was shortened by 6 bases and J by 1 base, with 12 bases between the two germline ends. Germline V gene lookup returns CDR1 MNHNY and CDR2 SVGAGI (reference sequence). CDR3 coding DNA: TGTGCCAGCAGGGAGGGGGGTTTCCAAGAGACCCAGTACTTC. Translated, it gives CASREGGFQETQYF.

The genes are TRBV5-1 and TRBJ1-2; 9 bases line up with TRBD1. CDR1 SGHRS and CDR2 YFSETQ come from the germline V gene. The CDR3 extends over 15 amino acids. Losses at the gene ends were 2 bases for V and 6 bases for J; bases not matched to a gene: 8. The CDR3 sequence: CASSLGTGRANGYTF. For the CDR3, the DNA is TGCGCCAGCAGCTTAGGGACAGGGAGAGCTAATGGCTACACCTTC.

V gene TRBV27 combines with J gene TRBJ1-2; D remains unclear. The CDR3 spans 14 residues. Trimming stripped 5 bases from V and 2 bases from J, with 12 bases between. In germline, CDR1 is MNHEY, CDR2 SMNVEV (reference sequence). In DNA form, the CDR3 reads TGTGCCAGCAGTCCCCGGACTGAGAACTATGGCTACACCTTC. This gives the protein CASSPRTENYGYTF.

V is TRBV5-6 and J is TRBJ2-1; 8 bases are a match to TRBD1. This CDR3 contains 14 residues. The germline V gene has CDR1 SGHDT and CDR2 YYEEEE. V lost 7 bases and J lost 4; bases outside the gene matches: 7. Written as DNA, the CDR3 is TGTGCCAGCGGCGACAGGGACAGGTACAATGAGCAGTTCTTC. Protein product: CASGDRDRYNEQFF.

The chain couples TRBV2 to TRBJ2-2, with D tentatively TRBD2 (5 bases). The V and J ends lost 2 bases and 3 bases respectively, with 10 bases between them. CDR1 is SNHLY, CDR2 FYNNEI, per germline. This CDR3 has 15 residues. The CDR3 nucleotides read TGTGCCAGCAGTGAAAGCCTAGCCGACACCGGGGAGCTGTTTTTT. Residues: CASSESLADTGELFF. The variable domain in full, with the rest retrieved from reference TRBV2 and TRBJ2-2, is EPEVTQTPSHQVTQMGQEVILRCVPISNHLYFYWYRQILGQKVEFLVSFYNNEISEKSEIFDDQFSVERPDGSNFTLKIRSTKLEDSAMYFCASSESLADTGELFFGEGSRLTVL.

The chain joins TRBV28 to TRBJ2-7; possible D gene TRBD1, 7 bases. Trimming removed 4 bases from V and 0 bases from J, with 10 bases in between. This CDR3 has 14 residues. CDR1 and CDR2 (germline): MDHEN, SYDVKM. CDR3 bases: TGTGCCAGCAGTTGGGGGGACAGCTCCTACGAGCAGTACTTC. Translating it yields CASSWGDSSYEQYF.

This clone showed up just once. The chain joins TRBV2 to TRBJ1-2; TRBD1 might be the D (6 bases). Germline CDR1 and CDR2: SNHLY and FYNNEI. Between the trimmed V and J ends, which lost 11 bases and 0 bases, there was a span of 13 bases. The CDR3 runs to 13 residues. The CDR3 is CAGKGDTNYGYTF. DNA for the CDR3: TGTGCCGGGAAGGGGGATACTAACTATGGCTACACCTTC.

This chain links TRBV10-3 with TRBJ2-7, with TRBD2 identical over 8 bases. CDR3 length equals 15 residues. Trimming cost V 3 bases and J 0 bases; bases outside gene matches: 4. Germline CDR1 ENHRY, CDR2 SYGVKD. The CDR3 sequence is CAISDPGTSSYEQYF. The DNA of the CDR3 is TGTGCCATCAGTGATCCCGGGACTAGCTCCTACGAGCAGTACTTC.

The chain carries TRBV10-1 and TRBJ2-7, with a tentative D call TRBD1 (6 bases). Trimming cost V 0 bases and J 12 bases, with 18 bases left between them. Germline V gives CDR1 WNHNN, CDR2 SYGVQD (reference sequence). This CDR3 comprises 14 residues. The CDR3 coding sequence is TGCGCCAGCAGTGAGTCGGGGACGAGGGGGAAAGCGTACTTC. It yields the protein CASSESGTRGKAYF.

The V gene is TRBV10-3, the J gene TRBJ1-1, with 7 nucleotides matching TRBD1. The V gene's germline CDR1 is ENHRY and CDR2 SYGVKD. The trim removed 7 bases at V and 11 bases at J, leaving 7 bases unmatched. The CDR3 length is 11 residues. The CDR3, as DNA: TGTGCCATCACCCAAGGGACAGCGGCTTTCTTT. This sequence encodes CAITQGTAAFF.

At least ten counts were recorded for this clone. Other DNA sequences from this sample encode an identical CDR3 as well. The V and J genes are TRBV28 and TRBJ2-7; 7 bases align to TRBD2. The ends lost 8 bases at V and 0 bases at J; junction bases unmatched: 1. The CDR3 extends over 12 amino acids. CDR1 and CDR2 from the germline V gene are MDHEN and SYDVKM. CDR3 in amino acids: CASSSGSYEQYF. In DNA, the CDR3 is TGTGCCAGCTCTAGCGGCTCCTACGAGCAGTACTTC.

The CDR3 here is CASSRTGYSPYNEQFF. As DNA, the CDR3 is TGTGCCAGCAGTCGGACAGGGTACTCCCCCTACAATGAGCAGTTCTTC. The V call is TRBV28, the J call TRBJ2-1; 8 positions agree with TRBD1. Germline V gene data show CDR1 as MDHEN and CDR2 as SYDVKM. The CDR3 totals 16 residues. Trimming at V came to 5 bases and at J to 2 bases, leaving 8 bases not matched to a gene.

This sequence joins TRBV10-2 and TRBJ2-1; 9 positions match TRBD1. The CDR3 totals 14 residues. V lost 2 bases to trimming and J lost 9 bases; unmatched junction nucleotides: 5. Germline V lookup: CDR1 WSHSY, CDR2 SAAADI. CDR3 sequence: CASSEGTGIGEQFF. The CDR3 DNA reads TGCGCCAGCAGTGAGGGGACAGGGATCGGTGAGCAGTTCTTC.